This TCR beta chain stems from a study of human T cells and chemical hapten exposure. Study information: Women made up most patients, who had alopecia areata, totalis or universalis.

This clonotype was recorded at least ten times. Documented time point: pre-sensitization, week 0. Treatment in this sample: therapeutic diphenylcyclopropenone sensitization with weekly scalp DPC. Extraction yielded total RNA from whole blood (unfractionated). This CDR3 has 12 residues. The V end was cut by 0 bases, the J end by 2 bases, with 1 base between. In germline, CDR1 is ENHRY, CDR2 SYGVKD. The study's library attached unique molecular identifiers to single cDNA molecules. TCRdb itself ran the RACE reads through MiXCR, one entry per CDR3 protein. The sample carries roughly 380,000 distinct CDR3 sequences, approximately 5.1% recorded once.

The material sequenced was whole blood, taken in connection with sensitization to the hapten diphenylcyclopropenone (DPC). The sequence was obtained from a woman aged 45-65 years with alopecia areata. Some clones in this sample may be carry-over from other donors' samples. The chain recombines TRBV10-3 with TRBJ1-2; no firm D call. The DNA for the CDR3 is TGTGCCATCAGTGAGTCGAACTATGGCTACACCTTC. Translated: CAISESNYGYTF.